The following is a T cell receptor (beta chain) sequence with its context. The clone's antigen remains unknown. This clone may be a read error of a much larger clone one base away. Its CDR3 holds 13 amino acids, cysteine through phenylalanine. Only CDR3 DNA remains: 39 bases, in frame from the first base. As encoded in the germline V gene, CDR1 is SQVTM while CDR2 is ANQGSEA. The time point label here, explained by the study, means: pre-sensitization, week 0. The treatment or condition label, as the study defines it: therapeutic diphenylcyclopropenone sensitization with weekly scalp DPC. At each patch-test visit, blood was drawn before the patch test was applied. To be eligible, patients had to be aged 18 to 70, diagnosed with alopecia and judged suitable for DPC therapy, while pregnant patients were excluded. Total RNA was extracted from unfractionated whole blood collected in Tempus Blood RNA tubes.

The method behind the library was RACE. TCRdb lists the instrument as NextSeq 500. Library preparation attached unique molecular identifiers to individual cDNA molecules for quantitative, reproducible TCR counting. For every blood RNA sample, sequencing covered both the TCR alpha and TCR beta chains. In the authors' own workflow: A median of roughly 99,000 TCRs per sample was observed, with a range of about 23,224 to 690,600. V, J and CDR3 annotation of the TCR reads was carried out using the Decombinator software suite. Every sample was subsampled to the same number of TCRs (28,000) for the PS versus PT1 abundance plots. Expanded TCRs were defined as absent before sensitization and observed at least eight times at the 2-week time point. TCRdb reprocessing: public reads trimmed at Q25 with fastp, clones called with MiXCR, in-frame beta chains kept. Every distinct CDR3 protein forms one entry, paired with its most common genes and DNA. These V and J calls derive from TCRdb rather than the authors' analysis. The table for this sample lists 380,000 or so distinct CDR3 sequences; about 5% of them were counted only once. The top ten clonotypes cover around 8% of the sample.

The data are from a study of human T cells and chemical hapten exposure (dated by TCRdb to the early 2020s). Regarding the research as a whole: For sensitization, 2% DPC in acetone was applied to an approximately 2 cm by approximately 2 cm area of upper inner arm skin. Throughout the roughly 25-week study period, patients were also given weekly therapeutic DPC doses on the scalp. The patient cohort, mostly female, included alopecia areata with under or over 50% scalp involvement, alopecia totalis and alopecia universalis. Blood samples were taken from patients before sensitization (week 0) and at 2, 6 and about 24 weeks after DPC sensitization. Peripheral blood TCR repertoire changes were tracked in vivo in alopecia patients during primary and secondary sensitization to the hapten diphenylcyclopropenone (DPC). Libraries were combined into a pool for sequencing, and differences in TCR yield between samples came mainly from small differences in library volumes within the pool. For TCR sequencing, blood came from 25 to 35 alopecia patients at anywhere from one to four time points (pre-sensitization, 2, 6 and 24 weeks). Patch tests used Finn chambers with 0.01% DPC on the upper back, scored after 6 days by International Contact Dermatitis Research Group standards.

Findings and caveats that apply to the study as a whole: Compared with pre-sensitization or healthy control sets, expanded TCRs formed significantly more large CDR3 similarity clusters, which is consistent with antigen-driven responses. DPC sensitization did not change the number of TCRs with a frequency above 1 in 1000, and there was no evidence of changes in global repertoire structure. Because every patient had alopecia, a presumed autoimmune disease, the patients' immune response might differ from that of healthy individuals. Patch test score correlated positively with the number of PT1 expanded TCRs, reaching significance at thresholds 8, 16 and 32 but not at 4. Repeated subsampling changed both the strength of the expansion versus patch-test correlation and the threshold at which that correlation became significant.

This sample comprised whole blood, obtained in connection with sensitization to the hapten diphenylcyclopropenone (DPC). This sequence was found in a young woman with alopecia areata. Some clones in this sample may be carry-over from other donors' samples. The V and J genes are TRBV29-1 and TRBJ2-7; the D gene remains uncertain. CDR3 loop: CGVESAHSYEQYF. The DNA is TGCGGCGTTGAGAGTGCCCACTCCTACGAGCAGTACTTC.